This T cell receptor beta chain was obtained from a study of OX40 agonist ivuxolimab in advanced cancers. Across the whole study: Patients were dosed with the agonistic anti-OX40 (CD134) antibody ivuxolimab. Those treated in dose escalation had hepatocellular carcinoma, melanoma, renal cell cancer or head and neck cancer.

Per germline, CDR1 SEHNR and CDR2 FQNEAQ (reference sequence). The ends lost 4 bases at V and 6 bases at J; junction bases unmatched: 8. The CDR3 loop spans 16 amino acids. Sequencing used immunoSEQ multiplex PCR; TCRdb keeps in-frame clones, though not all of them. Of nearly 70,000 clones listed, approximately 81% are singletons. Blood samples were obtained at baseline, cycle 4 day 1, and cycle 7 day 1. This clonotype was sampled from an adult with an advanced solid tumor such as melanoma, head and neck, liver or kidney cancer. The chain uses TRBV7-9 and TRBJ1-6, with 8 nucleotides matching TRBD1. Sequences were derived from CD4+ or CD8+ T cells sorted from blood, sampled in a trial of the OX40 agonist ivuxolimab. CDR3 sequence reads: CASSYRTGSLNSPLHF. In nucleotides, the CDR3 is TGTGCCAGCAGCTATAGGACAGGGAGCCTTAATTCACCCCTCCACTTT.